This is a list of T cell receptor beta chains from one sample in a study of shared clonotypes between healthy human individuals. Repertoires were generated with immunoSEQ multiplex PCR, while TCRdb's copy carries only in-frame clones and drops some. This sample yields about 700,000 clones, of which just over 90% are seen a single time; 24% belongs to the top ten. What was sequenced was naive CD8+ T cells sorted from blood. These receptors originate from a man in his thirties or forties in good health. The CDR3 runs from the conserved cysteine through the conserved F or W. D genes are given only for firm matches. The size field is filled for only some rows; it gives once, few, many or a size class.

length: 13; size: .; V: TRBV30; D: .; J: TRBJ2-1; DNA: TGTGCCTGGAGTGTGTTAGCCAACAATGAGCAGTTCTTC; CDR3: CAWSVLANNEQFF
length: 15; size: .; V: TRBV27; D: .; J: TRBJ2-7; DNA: TGTGCCAGCAGTTTAGGGATCCCGACTTACTACGAGCAGTACTTC; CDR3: CASSLGIPTYYEQYF
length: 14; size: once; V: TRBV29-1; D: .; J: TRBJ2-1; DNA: TGCAGCGTTGAGGACGACGGTGGGGCGGGGGAGCAGTTCTTC; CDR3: CSVEDDGGAGEQFF
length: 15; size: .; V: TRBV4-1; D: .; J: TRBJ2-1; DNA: TGCGCCAGCAGCCACCGTCTTGTGGCGGACAATGAGCAGTTCTTC; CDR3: CASSHRLVADNEQFF
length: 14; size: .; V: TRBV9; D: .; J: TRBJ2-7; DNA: TGTGCCAGCAGCGTTGAGGGACACTCCTACGAGCAGTACTTC; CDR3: CASSVEGHSYEQYF
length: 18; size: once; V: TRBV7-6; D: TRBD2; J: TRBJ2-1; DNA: TGTGCCAGCAGCTTAAAGGGACTAGCGGGAGTTCGGGGTAATGAGCAGTTCTTC; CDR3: CASSLKGLAGVRGNEQFF
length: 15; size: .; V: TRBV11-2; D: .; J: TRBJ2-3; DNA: TGTGCCAGCAGCTTAGAGGACACTAGCACAGATACGCAGTATTTT; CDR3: CASSLEDTSTDTQYF
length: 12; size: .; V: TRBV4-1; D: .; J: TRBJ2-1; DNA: TGCGCCAGCAGAGGCCCCGAAGTAATGCAGTTCTTC; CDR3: CASRGPEVMQFF
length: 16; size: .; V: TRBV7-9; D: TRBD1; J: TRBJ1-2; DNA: TGTGCCAGCACCAAAAAAGCCGGGACAGGGGGTCATGGCTACACCTTC; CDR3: CASTKKAGTGGHGYTF
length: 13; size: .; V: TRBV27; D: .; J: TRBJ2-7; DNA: TGTGCCAGCAGTTTACCGGGAAGCTACGAGCAGTACTTC; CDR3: CASSLPGSYEQYF
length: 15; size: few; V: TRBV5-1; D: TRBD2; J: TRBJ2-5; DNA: TGCGCCAGCAGCAAGGGACTAGCGGGGAAAGAGACCCAGTACTTC; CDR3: CASSKGLAGKETQYF
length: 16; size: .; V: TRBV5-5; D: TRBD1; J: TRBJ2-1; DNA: TGTGCCAGCAGCTTGCACCGGGACAGGGGATACAATGAGCAGTTCTTC; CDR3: CASSLHRDRGYNEQFF
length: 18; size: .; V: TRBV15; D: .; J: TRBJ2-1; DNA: TGTGCCACCAGCAGAGATAGGGGGACGGGAGAACTCTACAATGAGCAGTTCTTC; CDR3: CATSRDRGTGELYNEQFF
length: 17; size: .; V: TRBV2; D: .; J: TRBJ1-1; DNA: TGTGCCAGCAGTGAGAAAAACAGGGAGGCATTACACACTGAAGCTTTCTTT; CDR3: CASSEKNREALHTEAFF
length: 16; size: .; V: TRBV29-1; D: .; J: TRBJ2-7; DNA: TGCAGCGTTGAAGGACTAGAATCAGGGGGTCCCTACGAGCAGTACTTC; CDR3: CSVEGLESGGPYEQYF
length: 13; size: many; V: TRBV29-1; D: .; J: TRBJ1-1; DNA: TGCAGCGTTGTACTTTCGGGGTTTCCTGAAGCTTTCTTT; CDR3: CSVVLSGFPEAFF
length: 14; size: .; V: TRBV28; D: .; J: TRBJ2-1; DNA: TGTGCCAGCAGCTTCCGGACCGGGGACAATGAGCAGTTCTTC; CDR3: CASSFRTGDNEQFF
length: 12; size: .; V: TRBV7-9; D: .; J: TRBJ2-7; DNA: TGTGCCAGCAGCTTTCGCATCTACGAGCAGTACTTC; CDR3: CASSFRIYEQYF
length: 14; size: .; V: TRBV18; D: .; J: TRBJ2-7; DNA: TGTGCCAGCTCACCAACGGATGGCAGTTACGAGCAGTACTTC; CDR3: CASSPTDGSYEQYF
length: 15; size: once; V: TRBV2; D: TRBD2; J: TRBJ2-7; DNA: TGTGCCAGCAGCCGTAGCGGGACGGCTTCCTACGAGCAGTACTTC; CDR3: CASSRSGTASYEQYF
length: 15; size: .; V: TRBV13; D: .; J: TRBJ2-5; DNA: TGTGCCAGCAGCTCCACTGGTCGAGAAGGGGAGACCCAGTACTTC; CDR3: CASSSTGREGETQYF
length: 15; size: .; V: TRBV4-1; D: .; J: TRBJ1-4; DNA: TGCGCCAGCAGCCAAGGTGTCTCGTTTTATGAAAAACTGTTTTTT; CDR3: CASSQGVSFYEKLFF
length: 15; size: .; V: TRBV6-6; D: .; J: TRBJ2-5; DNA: TGTGCCAGCAACCTGAATCCGGCGGCGTTGGAGACCCAGTACTTC; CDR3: CASNLNPAALETQYF
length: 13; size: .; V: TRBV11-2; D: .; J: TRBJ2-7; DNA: TGTGCCAGCAGCTTACCCTCCGACCTCGAGCAGTACTTC; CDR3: CASSLPSDLEQYF
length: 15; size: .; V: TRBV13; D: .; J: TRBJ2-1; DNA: TGTGCCAGCAGCTCGACAGGCAGCTCCTACAATGAGCAGTTCTTC; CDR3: CASSSTGSSYNEQFF
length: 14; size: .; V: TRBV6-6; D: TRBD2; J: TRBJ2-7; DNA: TGTGCCACTTGTCTAGCGGGAGGAGCCTACGAGCAGTACTTC; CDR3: CATCLAGGAYEQYF
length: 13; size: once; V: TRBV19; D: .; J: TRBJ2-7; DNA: TGTGCCAGTAGTATCTTGGGGAGATACGAGCAGTACTTC; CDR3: CASSILGRYEQYF
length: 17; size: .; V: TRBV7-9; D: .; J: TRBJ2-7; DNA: TGTGCCAGCAGCTCAGGGGGTAGCGGGACCGCATCCTACGAGCAGTACTTC; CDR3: CASSSGGSGTASYEQYF
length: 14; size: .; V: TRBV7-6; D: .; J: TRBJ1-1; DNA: TGTGCCAGCGCAGGGGCTGCCGGGAACACTGAAGCTTTCTTT; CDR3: CASAGAAGNTEAFF
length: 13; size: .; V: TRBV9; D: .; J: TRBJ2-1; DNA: TGTGCCAGCAGAGCCAGCGGCGACAATGAGCAGTTCTTC; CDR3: CASRASGDNEQFF
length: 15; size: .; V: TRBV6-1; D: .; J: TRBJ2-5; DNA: TGTGCCAGCAGTGTCGGGGACACGAGCCGTGAGACCCAGTACTTC; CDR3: CASSVGDTSRETQYF
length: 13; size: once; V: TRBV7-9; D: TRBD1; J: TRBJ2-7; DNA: TGTGCCAGCCGCCTGGGACAGTCCTACGAGCAGTACTTC; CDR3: CASRLGQSYEQYF
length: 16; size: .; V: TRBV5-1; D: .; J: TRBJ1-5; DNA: TGCGCCAGCAGCTTGGACCCGGCGGGTGGCAATCAGCCCCAGCATTTT; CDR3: CASSLDPAGGNQPQHF
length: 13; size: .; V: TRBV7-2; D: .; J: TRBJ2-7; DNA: TGTGCCAGCAGCGGAGGGGAACCATCCGAGCAGTACTTC; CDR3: CASSGGEPSEQYF
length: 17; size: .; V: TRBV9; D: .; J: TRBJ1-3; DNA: TGTGCCAGCAGCGTAGATGTCAGGCCCACGTCTGGAAACACCATATATTTT; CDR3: CASSVDVRPTSGNTIYF
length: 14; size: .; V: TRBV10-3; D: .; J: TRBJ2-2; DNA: TGTGCCATCAGTGAGGATTATAGGACCGGGGAGCTGTTTTTT; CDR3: CAISEDYRTGELFF